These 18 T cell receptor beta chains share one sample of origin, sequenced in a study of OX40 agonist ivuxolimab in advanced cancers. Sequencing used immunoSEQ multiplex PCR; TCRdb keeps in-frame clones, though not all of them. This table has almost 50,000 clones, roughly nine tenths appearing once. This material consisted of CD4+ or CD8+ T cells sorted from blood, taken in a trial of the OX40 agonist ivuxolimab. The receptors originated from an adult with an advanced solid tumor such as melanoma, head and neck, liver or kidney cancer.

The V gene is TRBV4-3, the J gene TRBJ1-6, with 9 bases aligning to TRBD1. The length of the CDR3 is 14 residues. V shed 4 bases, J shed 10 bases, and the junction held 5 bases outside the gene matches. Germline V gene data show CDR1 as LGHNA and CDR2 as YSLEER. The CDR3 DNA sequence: TGCGCCAGCAGCCCGGGACAGGGTATCTCACCCCTCCACTTT. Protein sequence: CASSPGQGISPLHF.

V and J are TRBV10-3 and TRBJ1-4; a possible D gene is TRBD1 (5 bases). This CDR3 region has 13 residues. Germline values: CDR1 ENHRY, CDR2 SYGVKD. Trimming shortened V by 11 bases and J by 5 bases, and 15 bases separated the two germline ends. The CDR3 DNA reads TGTGCCGCTGCCCCGGGGGAGAATGAAAAACTGTTTTTT. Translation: CAAAPGENEKLFF.

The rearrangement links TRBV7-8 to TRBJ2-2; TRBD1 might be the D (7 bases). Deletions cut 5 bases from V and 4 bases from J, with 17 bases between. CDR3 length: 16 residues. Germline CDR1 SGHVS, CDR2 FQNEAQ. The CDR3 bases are TGTGCCAGCAGCAGTCAGGGGGGTAGGAGCACCGGGGAGCTGTTTTTT. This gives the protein CASSSQGGRSTGELFF.

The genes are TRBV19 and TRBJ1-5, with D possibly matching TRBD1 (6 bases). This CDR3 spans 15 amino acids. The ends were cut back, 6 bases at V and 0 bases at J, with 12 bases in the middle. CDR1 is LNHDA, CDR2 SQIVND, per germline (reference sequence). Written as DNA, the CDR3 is TGTGCCAGTAGCGGGGGACAAATTAGCAATCAGCCCCAGCATTTT. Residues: CASSGGQISNQPQHF.

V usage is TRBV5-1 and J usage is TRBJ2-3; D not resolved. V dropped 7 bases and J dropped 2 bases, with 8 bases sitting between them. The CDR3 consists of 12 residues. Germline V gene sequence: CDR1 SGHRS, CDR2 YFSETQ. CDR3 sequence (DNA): TGCGCCAGCGCGTCACACACAGATACGCAGTATTTT. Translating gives CASASHTDTQYF.

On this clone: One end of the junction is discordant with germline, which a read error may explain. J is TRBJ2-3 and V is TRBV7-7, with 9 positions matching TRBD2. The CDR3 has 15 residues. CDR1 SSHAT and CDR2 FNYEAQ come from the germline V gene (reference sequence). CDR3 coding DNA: TGTGCTAGCAGCCTCCGCGGGGGGGTCACAGATACGCAGTATTTT. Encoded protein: CASSLRGGVTDTQYF.

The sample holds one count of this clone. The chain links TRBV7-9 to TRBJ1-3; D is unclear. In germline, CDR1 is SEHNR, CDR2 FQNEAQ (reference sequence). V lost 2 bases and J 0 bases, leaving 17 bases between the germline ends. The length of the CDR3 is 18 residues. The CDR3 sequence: CASSLWRAPPISGNTIYF. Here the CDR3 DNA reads TGTGCCAGCAGCTTATGGCGGGCCCCACCGATCTCTGGAAACACCATATATTTT.

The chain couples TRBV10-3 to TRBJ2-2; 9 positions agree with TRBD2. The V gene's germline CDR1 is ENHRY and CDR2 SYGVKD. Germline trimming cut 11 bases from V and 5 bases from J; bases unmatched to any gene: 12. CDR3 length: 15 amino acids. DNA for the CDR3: TGTGCCGCCGAACCGGGACTAGCTAAAACCGGGGAGCTGTTTTTT. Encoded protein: CAAEPGLAKTGELFF.

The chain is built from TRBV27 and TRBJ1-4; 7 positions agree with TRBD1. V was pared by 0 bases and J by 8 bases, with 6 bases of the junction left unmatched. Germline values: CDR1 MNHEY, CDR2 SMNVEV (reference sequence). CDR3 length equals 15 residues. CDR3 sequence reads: CASSLSRVRGEKLFF. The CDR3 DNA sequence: TGTGCCAGCAGTTTATCCAGGGTCAGGGGGGAAAAACTGTTTTTT.

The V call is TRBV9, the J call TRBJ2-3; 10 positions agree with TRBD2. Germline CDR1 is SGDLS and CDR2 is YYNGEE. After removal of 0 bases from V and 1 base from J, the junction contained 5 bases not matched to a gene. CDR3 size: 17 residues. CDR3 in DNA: TGTGCCAGCAGCGTAGCGCCCACTAGCGGGGGCACAGATACGCAGTATTTT. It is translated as CASSVAPTSGGTDTQYF. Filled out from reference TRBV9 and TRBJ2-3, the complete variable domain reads DSGVTQTPKHLITATGQRVTLRCSPRSGDLSVYWYQQSLDQGLQFLIQYYNGEERAKGNILERFSAQQFPDLHSELNLSSLELGDSALYFCASSVAPTSGGTDTQYFGPGTRLTVL.

The chain's CDR3 is CASSFGLAGVYPYEQYF. CDR3 nucleotides: TGTGCCAGCAGTTTTGGACTAGCGGGAGTTTACCCCTACGAGCAGTACTTC. This rearrangement joins TRBV28 to TRBJ2-7; TRBD2 matches at 13 bases. The germline gives CDR1 MDHEN, CDR2 SYDVKM. J gave up 2 bases and V 3 bases, and 7 bases lay outside the gene matches. CDR3 length: 17 residues.

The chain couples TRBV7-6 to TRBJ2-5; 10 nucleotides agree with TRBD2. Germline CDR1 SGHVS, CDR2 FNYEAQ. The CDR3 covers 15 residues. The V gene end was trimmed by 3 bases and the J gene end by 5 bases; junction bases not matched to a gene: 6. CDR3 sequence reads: CASSFTSGVLETQYF. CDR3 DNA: TGTGCCAGCAGCTTCACTAGCGGGGTTCTGGAGACCCAGTACTTC.

CDR3 bases: TGTGCCAGCAGTGCGGCCGGGACAGGGGGCGCGCAGAACATTCAGTACTTC. It translates to CASSAAGTGGAQNIQYF. V is TRBV6-1 and J is TRBJ2-4; 12 nucleotides match TRBD1. CDR1 is MNHNS and CDR2 is SASEGT in the germline V gene. The CDR3 has 17 amino acids. Trimming at V came to 4 bases and at J to 7 bases, leaving 11 bases not matched to a gene.

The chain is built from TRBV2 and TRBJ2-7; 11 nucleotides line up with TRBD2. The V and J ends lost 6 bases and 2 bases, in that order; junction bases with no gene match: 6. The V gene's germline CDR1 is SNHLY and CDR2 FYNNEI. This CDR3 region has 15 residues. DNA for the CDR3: TGTGCCAGCAGGAAGGGACTAGCGGACGCCTACGAGCAGTACTTC. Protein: CASRKGLADAYEQYF.

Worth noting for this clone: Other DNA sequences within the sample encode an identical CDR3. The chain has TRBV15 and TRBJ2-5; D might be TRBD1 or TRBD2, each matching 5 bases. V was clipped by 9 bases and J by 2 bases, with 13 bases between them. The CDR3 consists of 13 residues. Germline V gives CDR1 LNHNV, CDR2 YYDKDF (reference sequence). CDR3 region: CATGPIPQETQYF. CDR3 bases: TGTGCCACGGGACCCATCCCGCAAGAGACCCAGTACTTC.

The CDR3 coding sequence is TGCGCCAGCAGCTTGGGAGGGACAGGGCCCCGACCGGAGCAGTACTTC. Translation: CASSLGGTGPRPEQYF. This chain connects TRBV5-1 to TRBJ2-7; the match to TRBD1 covers 9 bases. This CDR3 comprises 16 residues. Germline V CDR1 and CDR2: SGHRS, YFSETQ. Trimming cost V 0 bases and J 7 bases; bases outside gene matches: 11.

DNA of the CDR3: TGTGCCAGCAGCTTGGAAGACAGGGCTGACGAGCAGTACTTC. This translates into CASSLEDRADEQYF. The genes are TRBV7-9 and TRBJ2-7; TRBD1 agrees at 7 bases. CDR3 length equals 14 residues. Germline values: CDR1 SEHNR, CDR2 FQNEAQ (reference sequence). With V trimmed by 3 bases and J by 5 bases, 7 bases remained unmatched. The variable domain in full, completed from reference TRBV7-9 and TRBJ2-7, reads DTGVSQNPRHKITKRGQNVTFRCDPISEHNRLYWYRQTLGQGPEFLTYFQNEAQLEKSRLLSDRFSAERPKGSFSTLEIQRTEQGDSAMYLCASSLEDRADEQYFGPGTRLTVT.

The CDR3 sequence: CASSVTSGGTDTQYF. CDR3 bases: TGTGCCAGCAGCGTGACTAGCGGGGGCACAGATACGCAGTATTTT. The chain couples TRBV9 to TRBJ2-3; 11 bases align to TRBD2. Germline V CDR1 and CDR2: SGDLS, YYNGEE. Losses at the gene ends were 2 bases for V and 1 base for J; bases not matched to a gene: 0. This CDR3 has 15 residues.